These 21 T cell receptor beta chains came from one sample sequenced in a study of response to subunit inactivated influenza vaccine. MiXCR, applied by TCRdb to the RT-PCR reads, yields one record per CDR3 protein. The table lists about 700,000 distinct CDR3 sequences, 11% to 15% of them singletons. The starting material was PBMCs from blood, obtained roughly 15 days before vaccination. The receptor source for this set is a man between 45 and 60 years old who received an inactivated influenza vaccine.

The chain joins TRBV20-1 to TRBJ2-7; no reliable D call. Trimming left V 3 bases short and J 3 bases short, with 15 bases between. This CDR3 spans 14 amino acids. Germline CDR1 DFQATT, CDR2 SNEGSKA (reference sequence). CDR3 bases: TGCAGTGCTAGGGAAGGCTCCGTGGGCTACGAGCAGTACTTC. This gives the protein CSAREGSVGYEQYF.

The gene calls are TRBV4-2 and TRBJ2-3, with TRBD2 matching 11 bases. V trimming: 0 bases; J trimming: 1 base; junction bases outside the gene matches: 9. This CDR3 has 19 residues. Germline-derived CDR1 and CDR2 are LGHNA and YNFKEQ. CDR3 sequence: CASSQEARILAGGTDTQYF. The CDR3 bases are TGTGCCAGCAGCCAAGAAGCCCGTATACTAGCGGGGGGCACAGATACGCAGTATTTT.

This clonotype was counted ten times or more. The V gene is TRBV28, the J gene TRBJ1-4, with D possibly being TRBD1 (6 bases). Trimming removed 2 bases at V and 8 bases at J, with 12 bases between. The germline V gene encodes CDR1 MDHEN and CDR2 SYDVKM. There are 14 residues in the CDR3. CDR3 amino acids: CASSLNRAWEKLFF. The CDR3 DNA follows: TGTGCCAGCAGTTTAAACAGGGCCTGGGAAAAACTGTTTTTT.

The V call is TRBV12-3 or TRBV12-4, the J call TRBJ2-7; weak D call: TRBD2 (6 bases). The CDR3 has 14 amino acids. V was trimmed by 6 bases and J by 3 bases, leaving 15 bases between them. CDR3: CASRRLGRDYEQYF. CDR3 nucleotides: TGTGCCAGCAGGAGACTAGGAAGGGACTACGAGCAGTACTTC.

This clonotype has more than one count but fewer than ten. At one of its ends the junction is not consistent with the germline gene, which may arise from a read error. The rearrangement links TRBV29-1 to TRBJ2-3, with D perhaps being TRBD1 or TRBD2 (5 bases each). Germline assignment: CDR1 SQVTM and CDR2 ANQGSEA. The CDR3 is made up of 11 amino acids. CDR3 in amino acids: CSVERHPMGDF. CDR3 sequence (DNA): TGCAGCGTTGAAAGACACCCTATGGGGGATTTT.

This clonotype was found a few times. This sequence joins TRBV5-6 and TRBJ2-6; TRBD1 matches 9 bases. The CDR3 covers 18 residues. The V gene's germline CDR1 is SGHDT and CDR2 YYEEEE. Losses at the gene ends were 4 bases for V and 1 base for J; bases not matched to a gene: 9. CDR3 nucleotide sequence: TGTGCCAGCAGCCTATACAGGGGGCATGGTTCTGGGGCCAACGTCCTGACTTTC. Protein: CASSLYRGHGSGANVLTF.

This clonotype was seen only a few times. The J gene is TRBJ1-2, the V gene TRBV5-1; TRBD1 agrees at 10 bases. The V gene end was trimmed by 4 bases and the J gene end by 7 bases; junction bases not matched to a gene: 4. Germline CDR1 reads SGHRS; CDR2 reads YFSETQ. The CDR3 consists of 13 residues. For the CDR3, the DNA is TGCGCCAGCAGCACGGGACAGGGGTCTGGCTACACCTTC. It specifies CASSTGQGSGYTF.

CDR3 residues: CASSHLRFPEAFF. The DNA for the CDR3 is TGTGCCAGTAGCCACCTTAGGTTCCCTGAAGCTTTCTTT. The chain couples TRBV19 to TRBJ1-1; D gene unclear. V was pared by 6 bases and J by 6 bases, with 14 bases between. The CDR3 runs to 13 residues. CDR1 LNHDA and CDR2 SQIVND come from the germline V gene (reference sequence).

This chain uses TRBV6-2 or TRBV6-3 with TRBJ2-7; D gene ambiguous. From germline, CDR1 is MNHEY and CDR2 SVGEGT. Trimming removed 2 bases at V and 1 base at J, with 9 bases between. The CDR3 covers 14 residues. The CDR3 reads CASSYGQVSYEQYF. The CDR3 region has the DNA TGTGCCAGCAGTTACGGGCAGGTTTCCTACGAGCAGTACTTC.

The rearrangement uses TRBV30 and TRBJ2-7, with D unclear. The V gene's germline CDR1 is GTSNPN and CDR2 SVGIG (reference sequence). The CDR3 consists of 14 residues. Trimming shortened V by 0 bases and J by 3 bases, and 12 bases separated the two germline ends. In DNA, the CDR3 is TGTGCCTGGAGTGTGGACCGGGCCCTCTACGAGCAGTACTTC. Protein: CAWSVDRALYEQYF.

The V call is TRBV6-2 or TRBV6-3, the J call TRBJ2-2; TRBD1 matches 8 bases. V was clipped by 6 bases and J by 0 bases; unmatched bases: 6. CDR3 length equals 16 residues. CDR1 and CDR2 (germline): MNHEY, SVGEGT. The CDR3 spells CASRRTGFANTGELFF. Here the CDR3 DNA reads TGTGCCAGCAGGCGGACAGGGTTCGCGAACACCGGGGAGCTGTTTTTT.

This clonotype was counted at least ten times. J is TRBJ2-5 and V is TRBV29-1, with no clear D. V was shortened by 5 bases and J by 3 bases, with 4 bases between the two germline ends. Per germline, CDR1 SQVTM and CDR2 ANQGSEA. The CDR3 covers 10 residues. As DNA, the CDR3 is TGCAGCGTTTCTAAAGAGACCCAGTACTTC. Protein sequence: CSVSKETQYF.

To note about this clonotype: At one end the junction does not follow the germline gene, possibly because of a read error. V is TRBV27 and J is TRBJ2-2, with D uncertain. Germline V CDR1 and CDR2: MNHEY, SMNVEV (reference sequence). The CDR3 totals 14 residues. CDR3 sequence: CVSNTFSNTGELFF. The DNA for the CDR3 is TGTGTCAGCAACACGTTTTCGAACACCGGGGAGCTGTTTTTT.

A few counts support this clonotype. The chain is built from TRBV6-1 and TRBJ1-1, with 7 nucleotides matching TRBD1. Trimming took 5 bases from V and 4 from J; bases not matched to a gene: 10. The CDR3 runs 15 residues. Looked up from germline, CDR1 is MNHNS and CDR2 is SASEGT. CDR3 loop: CASSPRQGGFTEAFF. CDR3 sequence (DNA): TGTGCCAGCAGTCCAAGACAGGGTGGGTTCACTGAAGCTTTCTTT.

CDR3 in amino acids: CSARDGGTSTDTQYF. In nucleotides, the CDR3 is TGCAGTGCTAGAGATGGCGGTACTAGCACAGATACGCAGTATTTT. V gene TRBV20-1 combines with J gene TRBJ2-3; D not certain. Germline-derived CDR1 and CDR2 are DFQATT and SNEGSKA (reference sequence). The CDR3 contains 15 residues. Trimming pared 0 bases from V and 0 bases from J, leaving 10 bases between.

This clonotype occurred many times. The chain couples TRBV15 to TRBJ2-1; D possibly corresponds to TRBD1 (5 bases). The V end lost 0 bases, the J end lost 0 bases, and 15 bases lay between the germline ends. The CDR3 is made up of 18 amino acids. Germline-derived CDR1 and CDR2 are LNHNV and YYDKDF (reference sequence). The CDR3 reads CATSRDRVPLFSYNEQFF. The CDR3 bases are TGTGCCACCAGCAGAGACAGGGTCCCACTGTTCTCCTACAATGAGCAGTTCTTC. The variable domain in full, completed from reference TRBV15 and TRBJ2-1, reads DAMVIQNPRYQVTQFGKPVTLSCSQTLNHNVMYWYQQKSSQAPKLLFHYYDKDFNNEADTPDNFQSRRPNTSFCFLDIRSPGLGDTAMYLCATSRDRVPLFSYNEQFFGPGTRLTVL.

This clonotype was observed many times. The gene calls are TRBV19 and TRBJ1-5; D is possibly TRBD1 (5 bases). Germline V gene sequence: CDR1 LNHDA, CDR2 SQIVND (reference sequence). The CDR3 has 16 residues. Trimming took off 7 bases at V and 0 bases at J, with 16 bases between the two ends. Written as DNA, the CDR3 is TGTGCCAGTACCTCTGGTGAGGGGAATAGCAATCAGCCCCAGCATTTT. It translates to CASTSGEGNSNQPQHF.

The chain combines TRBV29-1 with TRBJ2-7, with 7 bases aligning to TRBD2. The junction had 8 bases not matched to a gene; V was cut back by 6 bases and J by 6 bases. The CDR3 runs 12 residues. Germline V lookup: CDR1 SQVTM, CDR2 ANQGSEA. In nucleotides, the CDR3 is TGCAGCGTGGGGGGGACTGTTACCGAGCAGTACTTC. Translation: CSVGGTVTEQYF.

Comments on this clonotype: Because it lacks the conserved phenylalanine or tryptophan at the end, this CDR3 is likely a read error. CDR3 sequence reads: CASSRRYQETQYL. DNA for the CDR3: TGCGCCAGCAGCCGGAGGTACCAAGAGACCCAGTACTTA. This chain links TRBV4-3 with TRBJ2-5; weak D call: TRBD2 (5 bases). Trimming took off 4 bases at V and 0 bases at J, with 6 bases between the two ends. This CDR3 region has 13 residues. Germline assignment: CDR1 LGHNA and CDR2 YSLEER.

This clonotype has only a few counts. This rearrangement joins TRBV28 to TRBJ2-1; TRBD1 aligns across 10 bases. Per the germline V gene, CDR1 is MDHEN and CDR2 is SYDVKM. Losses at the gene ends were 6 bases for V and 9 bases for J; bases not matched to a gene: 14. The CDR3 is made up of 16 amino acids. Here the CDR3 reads CASSPPGTGVGGEQFF. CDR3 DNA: TGTGCCAGCAGCCCTCCCGGGACAGGGGTCGGCGGTGAGCAGTTCTTC. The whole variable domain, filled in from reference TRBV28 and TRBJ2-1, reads DVKVTQSSRYLVKRTGEKVFLECVQDMDHENMFWYRQDPGLGLRLIYFSYDVKMKEKGDIPEGYSVSREKKERFSLILESASTNQTSMYLCASSPPGTGVGGEQFFGPGTRLTVL.

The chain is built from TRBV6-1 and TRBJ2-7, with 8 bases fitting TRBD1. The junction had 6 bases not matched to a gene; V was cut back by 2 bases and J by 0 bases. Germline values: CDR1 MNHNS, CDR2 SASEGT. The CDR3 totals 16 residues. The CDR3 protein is CASSEFRGQISYEQYF. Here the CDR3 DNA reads TGTGCCAGCAGTGAATTCAGGGGGCAAATCTCCTACGAGCAGTACTTC.